The 28 T cell receptor beta chains given below trace back to one sample, sequenced in a study of graft-versus-host responses after intestinal transplantation. For these TCRs, the target antigens are not known. Sequenced by immunoSEQ multiplex PCR; TCRdb stores in-frame clones only, minus some. The repertoire includes 77,000 or so clones, about 94% of them detected once, and around 0.53% sits in the top ten. Sequencing used unstimulated CD8+ T cells sorted from spleen or lymph node cells, obtained before intestinal transplant. These receptors were obtained from a human donor who received an intestinal transplant.

The chain links TRBV9 to TRBJ2-7; 11 nucleotides agree with TRBD2. Trimming took 0 bases from V and 9 from J; bases not matched to a gene: 20. The germline CDR1 and CDR2 sequences are SGDLS and YYNGEE. This CDR3 is built from 19 residues. This chain's CDR3 is CASSVEPGGTSGREEGQYF. As DNA, the CDR3 is TGTGCCAGCAGCGTAGAGCCCGGGGGTACTAGCGGGAGAGAAGAAGGGCAGTACTTC.

V is TRBV6-5 and J is TRBJ1-1, with TRBD1 as a possible D gene (6 bases). The V and J ends lost 0 bases and 5 bases respectively, with 10 bases between them. The germline V gene encodes CDR1 MNHEY and CDR2 SVGAGI. This CDR3 region has 14 residues. CDR3 sequence reads: CASSYSGARTEAFF. CDR3 nucleotides: TGTGCCAGCAGTTACTCGGGGGCAAGGACTGAAGCTTTCTTT.

The chain employs TRBV28 and TRBJ2-3; a weak D match, TRBD1 (6 bases). Trimming pared 6 bases from V and 0 bases from J, leaving 13 bases between. The CDR3 contains 15 residues. Germline V gives CDR1 MDHEN, CDR2 SYDVKM. The DNA of the CDR3 is TGTGCCAGCAGGGTAGACAGGACTAGCACAGATACGCAGTATTTT. Amino acid sequence: CASRVDRTSTDTQYF.

The V gene is TRBV28, the J gene TRBJ1-6, with 10 bases identical to TRBD1. CDR3 length equals 16 residues. The junction had 8 bases not matched to a gene; V was cut back by 5 bases and J by 7 bases. Germline assignment: CDR1 MDHEN and CDR2 SYDVKM. In DNA form, the CDR3 reads TGTGCCAGCAGTCACAGACAGGGGGCATTAAATTCACCCCTCCACTTT. The encoded protein is CASSHRQGALNSPLHF.

The chain carries TRBV4-1 and TRBJ2-7; D gene unclear. The length of the CDR3 is 13 residues. Trimming pared 3 bases from V and 0 bases from J, leaving 6 bases between. Germline V lookup: CDR1 MGHRA, CDR2 YSYEKL. The CDR3 DNA sequence: TGCGCCAGCAGCCACCCGGACTCCTACGAGCAGTACTTC. Protein product: CASSHPDSYEQYF.

The V and J genes are TRBV9 and TRBJ2-2; 7 bases fit TRBD2. The junction had 8 bases not matched to a gene; V was cut back by 3 bases and J by 6 bases. The CDR3 is 15 amino acids. The germline V gene has CDR1 SGDLS and CDR2 YYNGEE. The CDR3 region is CASSDLQAGAGELFF. CDR3 DNA: TGTGCCAGCAGCGATCTTCAGGCGGGGGCCGGGGAGCTGTTTTTT.

The chain combines TRBV19 with TRBJ1-1; D uncertain. V shed 3 bases and J shed 0 bases, with 8 bases lying between them. The CDR3 extends over 14 amino acids. Germline V gives CDR1 LNHDA, CDR2 SQIVND (reference sequence). The CDR3 nucleotides read TGTGCCAGTAGTATGGGAGGTTTGAACACTGAAGCTTTCTTT. This encodes CASSMGGLNTEAFF.

The chain uses TRBV30 and TRBJ2-3; D remains ambiguous. From germline, CDR1 is GTSNPN and CDR2 SVGIG (reference sequence). The V end lost 0 bases, the J end lost 5 bases, and 6 bases lay between the germline ends. This CDR3 is 12 amino acids long. The CDR3 coding sequence is TGTGCCTGGAGTGTACCGGAAGATACGCAGTATTTT. As protein: CAWSVPEDTQYF.

The chain uses TRBV19 and TRBJ2-1; TRBD1 matches 9 bases. The CDR3 length is 17 residues. V lost 3 bases, J lost 10 bases, and 16 bases stayed unmatched. Germline V gives CDR1 LNHDA, CDR2 SQIVND (reference sequence). The CDR3 protein is CASSMVSGTGLPREQFF. CDR3 DNA: TGTGCCAGTAGTATGGTCTCCGGGACAGGGCTCCCGAGGGAGCAGTTCTTC.

The CDR3 DNA reads TGTGCCAGCAGCTTATATGGGAACACCGGGGAGCTGTTTTTT. Encoded protein: CASSLYGNTGELFF. J is TRBJ2-2 and V is TRBV7-3, with no clear D. CDR1 is SGHTA, CDR2 FQGTGA, per germline. The CDR3 has 14 residues. V was pared by 2 bases and J by 1 base, with 5 bases between.

The genes are TRBV10-1 and TRBJ2-7; 10 positions agree with TRBD1. Looked up from germline, CDR1 is WNHNN and CDR2 is SYGVQD (reference sequence). CDR3 length equals 21 residues. V shed 6 bases, J shed 4 bases, and the junction held 27 bases outside the gene matches. CDR3: CASSDIMTGTGDVGMPYEQYF. CDR3 nucleotide sequence: TGCGCCAGCAGCGACATCATGACCGGGACAGGGGACGTGGGGATGCCTTACGAGCAGTACTTC.

V usage is TRBV30 and J usage is TRBJ1-2; perhaps TRBD1 as D (5 bases). Germline assignment: CDR1 GTSNPN and CDR2 SVGIG (reference sequence). The CDR3 is 12 residues long. Between the trimmed V and J ends, which lost 0 bases and 8 bases, there was a span of 10 bases. The CDR3 bases are TGTGCCTGGAGTGTAGGGGACGGGGGCTACACCTTC. This codes for CAWSVGDGGYTF. The entire variable domain, with the rest obtained from reference TRBV30 and TRBJ1-2, is as follows: SQTIHQWPATLVQPVGSPLSLECTVEGTSNPNLYWYRQAAGRGLQLLFYSVGIGQISSEVPQNLSASRPQDRQFILSSKKLLLSDSGFYLCAWSVGDGGYTFGSGTRLTVV.

This chain joins TRBV19 and TRBJ1-1; TRBD1 is a possible D gene (5 bases). In germline, CDR1 is LNHDA, CDR2 SQIVND (reference sequence). The CDR3 covers 12 residues. Trimming pared 0 bases from V and 11 bases from J, leaving 10 bases between. The CDR3 sequence: CASSIDRESAFF. In DNA, the CDR3 is TGTGCCAGTAGTATAGACAGGGAGTCGGCTTTCTTT.

V is TRBV18 and J is TRBJ1-1, with TRBD1 matching over 9 bases. This CDR3 spans 16 amino acids. Trimming cost V 4 bases and J 4 bases; bases outside gene matches: 10. Germline-derived CDR1 and CDR2 are KGHSH and LQKENI. The chain's CDR3 is CASSRTGGEVATEAFF. CDR3 DNA: TGTGCCAGCTCACGTACAGGGGGCGAGGTGGCCACTGAAGCTTTCTTT.

V gene TRBV29-1 combines with J gene TRBJ2-1; TRBD2 matches at 14 bases. J gave up 4 bases and V 0 bases, and 2 bases lay outside the gene matches. The CDR3 is 16 amino acids. From germline, CDR1 is SQVTM and CDR2 ANQGSEA. CDR3: CSVEDRTSGRYNEQFF. The CDR3 nucleotides are TGCAGCGTTGAAGATCGGACTAGCGGGAGGTACAATGAGCAGTTCTTC.

The gene calls are TRBV6-5 and TRBJ2-7, with D perhaps TRBD2 (6 bases). Germline values: CDR1 MNHEY, CDR2 SVGAGI. The V end was cut by 3 bases, the J end by 0 bases, with 15 bases between. The CDR3 covers 16 residues. CDR3 nucleotides: TGTGCCAGCAGTTATGGCCCGGGAGTAGGCTCCTACGAGCAGTACTTC. Encoded protein: CASSYGPGVGSYEQYF.

This clone occurred a few times. V and J are TRBV7-3 and TRBJ2-1; no firm D call. The V gene lost 1 base and the J gene lost 5 bases, with 9 bases spanning the gap. Germline lookup yields CDR1 SGHTA and CDR2 FQGTGA. The CDR3 is 14 amino acids. Written as DNA, the CDR3 is TGTGCCAGCAGCTTAAGTGCAGGTCACAATGAGCAGTTCTTC. Translated, it gives CASSLSAGHNEQFF.

J is TRBJ2-3 and V is TRBV27; D is possibly TRBD2 (5 bases). The CDR3 sequence is 21 residues long. The germline V gene encodes CDR1 MNHEY and CDR2 SMNVEV (reference sequence). V lost 6 bases to trimming and J lost 1 base, with 32 bases between them. The CDR3 loop is CASRNLGWGETDGEGTDTQYF. CDR3 DNA sequence: TGTGCCAGCAGAAACCTTGGGTGGGGAGAGACCGATGGGGAAGGCACAGATACGCAGTATTTT.

This clone appeared a single time. This rearrangement joins TRBV5-6 to TRBJ2-7; possibly TRBD2 for D (5 bases). This CDR3 region has 17 residues. With 0 bases removed from V and 1 base from J, the gap between germline ends came to 17 bases. CDR1 and CDR2 (germline): SGHDT, YYEEEE. CDR3 DNA sequence: TGTGCCAGCAGCTTGGGGACGGGAAATTCCCTTTCCTACGAGCAGTACTTC. Encoded protein: CASSLGTGNSLSYEQYF.

The gene calls are TRBV27 and TRBJ2-3, with D perhaps TRBD2 (6 bases). CDR1 and CDR2 (germline): MNHEY, SMNVEV (reference sequence). V lost 4 bases, J lost 2 bases, and 13 bases lay in between. This CDR3 is 15 amino acids long. For the CDR3, the DNA is TGTGCCAGCAGTTCTATAGCGGCCTCCACAGATACGCAGTATTTT. Protein sequence: CASSSIAASTDTQYF.

The chain recombines TRBV14 with TRBJ2-7; 10 bases map to TRBD2. The CDR3 runs 16 residues. Unmatched junction bases numbered 9, after V lost 5 bases and J lost 2 bases. Germline V gene lookup returns CDR1 SGHDN and CDR2 FVKESK. Here the CDR3 DNA reads TGTGCCAGCAGCTTCCAAGCGGGAGGGCCCCCCTACGAGCAGTACTTC. Its protein is CASSFQAGGPPYEQYF.

The chain uses TRBV6-5 and TRBJ2-7, with 8 positions matching TRBD1. Germline V gives CDR1 MNHEY, CDR2 SVGAGI. This CDR3 is 15 amino acids long. J lost 4 bases, V lost 5 bases, and 10 bases had no gene match. The CDR3 protein is CASSQLGTGGYEQYF. The DNA of the CDR3 is TGTGCCAGCAGTCAACTCGGGACAGGAGGATACGAGCAGTACTTC.

This clone was counted a single time. The J gene is TRBJ2-7, the V gene TRBV27; no reliable D call. V was pared by 5 bases and J by 2 bases, with 10 bases between. There are 13 residues in the CDR3. Germline V gene data show CDR1 as MNHEY and CDR2 as SMNVEV (reference sequence). The CDR3 is CASSPGPPYEQYF. CDR3 nucleotides: TGTGCCAGCAGTCCCGGACCTCCCTACGAGCAGTACTTC.

V usage is TRBV13 and J usage is TRBJ2-5, with 10 nucleotides matching TRBD1. Germline CDR1 and CDR2: PRHDT and FYEKMQ (reference sequence). The CDR3 runs to 14 residues. The junction had 5 bases not matched to a gene; V was cut back by 5 bases and J by 5 bases. As DNA, the CDR3 is TGTGCCAGCAGCCTTGGACAGGGGGGGGAGACCCAGTACTTC. It translates to CASSLGQGGETQYF. The variable domain in full, completed from reference TRBV13 and TRBJ2-5, reads AAGVIQSPRHLIKEKRETATLKCYPIPRHDTVYWYQQGPGQDPQFLISFYEKMQSDKGSIPDRFSAQQFSDYHSELNMSSLELGDSALYFCASSLGQGGETQYFGPGTRLLVL.

This chain links TRBV9 with TRBJ1-2; D not certain. The germline V gene encodes CDR1 SGDLS and CDR2 YYNGEE. The CDR3 is 13 amino acids. V was cut by 4 bases and J by 2 bases, with 9 bases left in between. The DNA for the CDR3 is TGTGCCAGCAGCTTCGGACGGAACTATGGCTACACCTTC. Encoded protein: CASSFGRNYGYTF.

The chain combines TRBV28 with TRBJ2-7; D gene unclear. There are 15 residues in the CDR3. CDR1 and CDR2 from the germline V gene are MDHEN and SYDVKM. The germline V and J ends were trimmed by 4 bases and 1 base, with 14 bases remaining between them. The CDR3 here is CASSSFELHSYEQYF. Here the CDR3 DNA reads TGTGCCAGCAGTTCTTTTGAGCTACATTCCTACGAGCAGTACTTC.

The gene calls are TRBV27 and TRBJ1-2; TRBD1 matches 9 bases. The germline gives CDR1 MNHEY, CDR2 SMNVEV (reference sequence). The V and J ends lost 6 bases and 5 bases, in that order; junction bases with no gene match: 13. This CDR3 comprises 16 residues. For the CDR3, the DNA is TGTGCCAGCAGCCCCCTCAGACAGGGGGAGGAGTATGGCTACACCTTC. This translates into CASSPLRQGEEYGYTF.

V is TRBV9 and J is TRBJ1-5; possibly TRBD1 for D (5 bases). CDR1 SGDLS and CDR2 YYNGEE come from the germline V gene. Trimming took 7 bases from V and 1 from J, leaving 9 bases between them. There are 13 residues in the CDR3. This CDR3 reads CASGGGSNQPQHF. CDR3 nucleotides: TGTGCCAGCGGTGGGGGGAGCAATCAGCCCCAGCATTTT.